The clone carrying this T cell receptor beta chain has only a few counts. The antigen remains unidentified. Trimming took 3 bases from V and 2 from J; bases not matched to a gene: 4. Germline lookup yields CDR1 SGHTA and CDR2 FQGNSA. The CDR3 runs to 14 residues. The sample is drawn from a study of post-analysis software for immune sequencing data. Study details: Included courses were relapsing-remitting and secondary progressive multiple sclerosis; progressive-relapsing multiple sclerosis was also included. Points from the study as a whole: Controls showed lower frequencies than patients for roughly five TRBV segments, and TRBV5-6, TRBV5-1 and TRBV20-1 were among these. Significantly decreased normalized Chao1 diversity was recorded for multiple sclerosis patients relative to controls. Samples prepared in the same batch strongly co-clustered by F measure.

The TCR beta cDNA libraries carried unique molecular identifiers. Out of 1 to 10 million T cells, some 500,000 cDNA molecules were generated. TCRdb re-analysed the PCR reads in MiXCR, keeping a single row per CDR3 protein. The sample has hundreds of thousands of distinct CDR3 sequences, roughly 29% seen once; the top ten hold approximately 0.6%. The sample taken for sequencing was blood. The V and J genes are TRBV7-2 and TRBJ2-7; 7 nucleotides match TRBD2. This clonotype was sampled from a girl aged 10 to 17 with multiple sclerosis. CDR3 region: CASSLTSRTYEQYF. The CDR3 DNA follows: TGTGCCAGCAGCTTGACTAGCAGGACCTACGAGCAGTACTTC.